The source of this T cell receptor beta chain is a study of blood T cell repertoires in COVID-19 (dated by TCRdb to 2018 to 2021). Regarding the study in general: Samples from collaborators originated in the United States, Italy and Spain and spanned both the acute and convalescent phases of COVID-19. Sample metadata almost always included a de-identified subject ID, COVID-19 status, age in years and sex. The samples were drawn from the first 160 participants of the ongoing ImmuneRACE study and from over a thousand subjects provided by 6 global collaborators. The dataset comprised deeply sampled blood TCRbeta repertoires from subjects exposed to, actively infected with, or recovered from COVID-19. The prospective study material was composed of cDNA or gDNA derived from T cells, B-cell-depleted T cells, or PBMCs. Where available, HLA class I and class II types were obtained from metadata supplied by the sample provider rather than from assay-based typing. The repertoires were made available in a free public database intended to serve as a resource for research on the immune response to SARS-CoV-2. Here is what the overall study found, with its caveats: Clinical and demographic metadata were provided uncurated, with the amount varying by source and participant.

TCRbeta CDR3 regions were amplified from genomic DNA by means of the immunoSEQ Assay, a bias-controlled multiplex PCR. On the study's bioinformatics: The number of nucleated cells in each sample was estimated by amplification of reference gene primers within the assay. Sequence reads were collapsed and filtered to measure the absolute abundance of every unique TCRbeta CDR3 rearrangement. Productive Simpson clonality was computed per sample as the square root of Simpson's diversity index over productive rearrangements. TCRdb obtained this table from immuneACCESS and retained in-frame rearrangements with V and J assigned. These tables miss some clones; where compared with another copy, unresolved V genes account for less than half of the shortfall, and the remainder is unexplained. V and J calls and clone size are those listed in that table; D and trimming were worked out from the DNA. This sample is represented by about 24,000 clones; 89% of them were singletons. The ten largest clones represent roughly 28% of the sample.

The count of this clone is one. Which antigen it targets is not known. Per-nucleotide qualities are absent, and no much larger clonotype sits a single base away. Whole blood was collected in K2EDTA tubes by collaborating institutions according to the institutions' own protocols. For TCRbeta analysis, collaborator samples were shipped as frozen whole blood, as isolated PBMCs, or as DNA extracted from either sample type. CDR1 LGHDT and CDR2 YNNKEL were looked up in the germline V gene (reference sequence). V is reduced by 8 bases and J by 1 base, leaving a spacing of 12 bases between them. From cysteine to phenylalanine, the CDR3 is 14 amino acids long. Kept here is only the CDR3 DNA, which spans 42 bases and is read in frame from base 1.

The chain is encoded by TRBV3-1 (or the pseudogene TRBV3-2) joined to TRBJ1-5; the D gene cannot be named for sure. The TCR was taken from a woman between 65 and 79 years old with active COVID-19. The sample consisted of peripheral blood. CDR3 region: CASHNGGSNQPQHF. The DNA sequence is as follows: TGTGCCAGCCACAATGGTGGCAGCAATCAGCCCCAGCATTTT.